This T cell receptor beta chain came from a study of long-term antiretroviral therapy in people with HIV. Findings and limits, study-wide: Clonal expansions arising prior to ART prevailed in the repertoire at every time point.

Prior to DNA extraction, the samples held roughly 0.85-11 million cryopreserved PBMC. The libraries were made with immunoSEQ v3.0 at survey level. Method: immunoSEQ multiplex PCR; TCRdb's copy keeps in-frame clones and lacks some. The sample lists 10,000 to 15,000 clones; 65% to 85% were seen once. On this clone itself: Its antigen is unknown. At the DNA level, this CDR3 is encoded by other sequences in the same sample as well.

This CDR3 is built from 16 residues. V was clipped by 0 bases and J by 2 bases; unmatched bases: 5. In germline, CDR1 is SGHRS, CDR2 YFSETQ. The sequence was obtained from a woman aged 40 to 50 with HIV. The specimen was unsorted PBMCs, collected 0.8 years before starting antiretroviral therapy. The chain uses TRBV5-1 and TRBJ2-3, with 8 bases aligning to TRBD2. Here the CDR3 DNA reads TGCGCCAGCAGCTTGGAATTAGCGGGACCCACAGATACGCAGTATTTT. Its protein is CASSLELAGPTDTQYF.